The clone carrying this TCR beta chain is a singleton in its sample. Blood draws occurred at baseline, cycle 4 day 1, and cycle 7 day 1. This entry belongs to a study of OX40 agonist ivuxolimab in advanced cancers. Study-wide background: Clinicians treated patients with ivuxolimab, an agonistic anti-OX40 (CD134) antibody. A partial response was reached by three patients: one with hepatocellular carcinoma and two with cutaneous melanoma.

Sequencing used immunoSEQ multiplex PCR; TCRdb keeps in-frame clones, though not all of them. Of about 62,000 clones in the sample, about 85% were seen once. There are 16 residues in the CDR3. Germline CDR1 is SGHRS and CDR2 is YFSETQ. The ends were cut back, 2 bases at V and 0 bases at J, with 12 bases in the middle. Sequences were derived from CD4+ or CD8+ T cells sorted from blood, sampled in a trial of the OX40 agonist ivuxolimab. The source is an adult with an advanced solid tumor such as melanoma, head and neck, liver or kidney cancer. The chain joins TRBV5-1 to TRBJ1-3; D unclear. This chain's CDR3 is CASSFGHHRSGNTIYF. The CDR3 bases are TGCGCCAGCAGCTTTGGGCATCACCGCTCTGGAAACACCATATATTTT.